This TCR beta chain was identified during a study of molecular identifiers for immune sequencing clone quantification. CDR1 and CDR2 (germline): SEHNR, FQNEAQ (reference sequence). Trimming pared 6 bases from V and 3 bases from J, leaving 15 bases between. The CDR3 spans 14 residues. TCRdb itself ran the PCR reads through MiXCR, one entry per CDR3 protein. The sample carries 35,000 to 40,000 distinct CDR3 sequences, approximately 19% recorded once. This clonotype was counted ten times or more. The sequence was collected from a human donor in good health. Some libraries in this study had Jurkat cell RNA spiked in. The sequencing input was naive CD8+ T cells from blood, with Jurkat cell RNA spiked in. This sample's subset: FACS-sorted CD8+CD4-CCR7+CD45RA+ naive T cells. The genes are TRBV7-9 and TRBJ2-7, with D perhaps TRBD1 or TRBD2 (5 bases each). The CDR3: CASSRDPGLYEQYF. CDR3 nucleotide sequence: TGTGCCAGCAGTCGGGACCCAGGTCTCTACGAGCAGTACTTC.